The TCR beta chain under discussion was sequenced for a study of cytomegalovirus exposure and HLA in healthy donors. Findings of the study overall: A later analysis found most CMV-associated TCR beta chains apparently HLA-restricted.

Concerning this clone itself: Antigen unknown. A junction boundary mismatches the germline segment, possibly from a read error.

Primers included in the PCR were 60 Vbeta and 13 Jbeta primers. Original processing methods: The count from a later analysis was some 80 million unique TCR beta chains, about 9.9 million of them shared. Libraries were prepared by immunoSEQ multiplex PCR; TCRdb keeps only in-frame clonotypes and omits some of them. That table furnishes V, J and clone size, whereas the DNA furnished D and trimming. This repertoire shows approximately 160,000 clones, around 85% found once; its top ten account for 1.3%. The CDR3 sequence is 14 residues long. Looked up from germline, CDR1 is SSHAT and CDR2 is FNYEAQ (reference sequence).

The receptor was isolated from a man over 45 in good health and CMV-seropositive. The chain links TRBV7-7 to TRBJ2-1; maybe TRBD2 (5 bases). Sequences were obtained from PBMCs. Here the CDR3 DNA reads TGTGCTAGCAGCCCAGGACTTCTTTACAATGAGCAGTTCTTC. Translated, it gives CASSPGLLYNEQFF.